This T cell receptor beta chain was profiled in a study of T cells after yellow fever vaccination. Turning to the study itself: In the case of low-cell-number fractions, SMART-Seq v4 Ultra Low Input was used for preparation.

TCRdb re-derived calls from the 5' RACE reads in MiXCR, one entry per CDR3 protein. This table holds under 600,000 distinct CDR3 sequences, around an eighth found once. The CDR3 has 12 residues. CDR1 ENHRY and CDR2 SYGVKD come from the germline V gene. In the case of this clonotype: Germline and junction disagree at one end, which may indicate a read error.

This sequence joins TRBV10-3 and TRBJ2-3; D not certain. Sample: PBMCs, taken on the day of the yellow fever booster vaccination. The receptor was isolated from a man aged 30 to 39 who received the YFV17D yellow fever vaccine. CDR3 amino acids: CATSESIDTQYF. In DNA, the CDR3 is TGTGCCACCAGTGAGTCGATTGATACGCAGTATTTT.